This T cell receptor beta chain emerged from a study of blood T cell repertoires in COVID-19. Background on the study: COVID-19 samples collected from the United States, Italy and Spain covered acute and convalescent phases. From T cells, B-cell-depleted T cells, or PBMCs came the material, which was cDNA or gDNA.

In the authors' methods: Estimation of nucleated cell counts relied on the amplification of reference gene primers. Data came from immunoSEQ multiplex PCR; TCRdb stores just in-frame clones and leaves some out. V and J calls and clone size are those listed in that table; D and trimming were worked out from the DNA. The data show some 87,000 clones, more than 60% seen once. The length of the CDR3 is 16 residues. Germline CDR1 and CDR2: KGHSH and LQKENI. Between the trimmed V and J ends, which lost 0 bases and 4 bases, there was a span of 12 bases. The chain is built from TRBV18 and TRBJ2-2; tentatively, D is TRBD1 (5 bases). This clonotype was sampled from a human donor in a cohort sampled during active COVID-19. Sequencing was carried out using peripheral blood. In DNA, the CDR3 is TGTGCCAGCTCACCACCGACAGCTCTTTTCACCGGGGAGCTGTTTTTT. This codes for CASSPPTALFTGELFF.